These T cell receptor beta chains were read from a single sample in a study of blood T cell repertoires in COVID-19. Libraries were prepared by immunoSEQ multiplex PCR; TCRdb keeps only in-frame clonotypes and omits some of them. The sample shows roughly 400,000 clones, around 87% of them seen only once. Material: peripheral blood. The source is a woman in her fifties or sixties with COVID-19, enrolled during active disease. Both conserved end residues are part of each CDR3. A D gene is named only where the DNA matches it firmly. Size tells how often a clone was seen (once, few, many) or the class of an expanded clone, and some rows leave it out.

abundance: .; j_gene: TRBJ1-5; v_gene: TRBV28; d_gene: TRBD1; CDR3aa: CASSSPGQGEFQPQHF; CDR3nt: TGTGCCAGCAGTTCCCCCGGACAGGGGGAGTTTCAGCCCCAGCATTTT
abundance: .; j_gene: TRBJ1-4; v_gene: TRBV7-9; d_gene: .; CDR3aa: CASSLARGEGEKLFF; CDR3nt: TGTGCCAGCAGCTTAGCGCGTGGGGAGGGCGAAAAACTGTTTTTT
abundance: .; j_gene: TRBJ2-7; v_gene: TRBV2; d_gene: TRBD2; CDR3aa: CANRIGEGIYEQYF; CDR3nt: TGTGCCAACCGCATTGGGGAGGGGATCTACGAGCAGTACTTC
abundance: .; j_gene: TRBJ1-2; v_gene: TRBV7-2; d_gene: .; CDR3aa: CASSSSGFYGYTF; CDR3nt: TGTGCCAGCAGCTCCTCAGGGTTCTATGGCTACACCTTC
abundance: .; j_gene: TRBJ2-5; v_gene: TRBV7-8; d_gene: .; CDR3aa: CASSPAKTQYF; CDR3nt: TGTGCCAGCAGCCCTGCTAAGACCCAGTACTTC
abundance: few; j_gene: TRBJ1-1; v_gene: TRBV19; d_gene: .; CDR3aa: CASSIYEQANTEAFF; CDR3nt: TGTGCCAGTAGTATATATGAACAGGCGAACACTGAAGCTTTCTTT
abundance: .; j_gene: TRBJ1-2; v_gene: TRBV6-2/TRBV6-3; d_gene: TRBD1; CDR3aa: CASSTRDRVFFGYTF; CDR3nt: TGTGCCAGCAGTACCCGGGACAGGGTCTTCTTTGGCTACACCTTC
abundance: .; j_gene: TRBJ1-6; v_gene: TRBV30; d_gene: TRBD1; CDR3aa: CAWSRTGGASPLHF; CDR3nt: TGTGCCTGGAGCCGCACAGGGGGGGCTTCACCCCTCCACTTT
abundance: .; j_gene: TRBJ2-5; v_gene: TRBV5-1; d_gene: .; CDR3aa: CASSPDREETQYF; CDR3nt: TGCGCCAGCAGCCCGGACAGAGAAGAGACCCAGTACTTC
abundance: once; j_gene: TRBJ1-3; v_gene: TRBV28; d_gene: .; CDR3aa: CASSLRARENTIYF; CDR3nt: TGTGCCAGCAGTTTACGGGCAAGGGAGAACACCATATATTTT
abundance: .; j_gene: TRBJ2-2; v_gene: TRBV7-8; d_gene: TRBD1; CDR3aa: CALQDRGSTGELFF; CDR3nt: TGTGCCCTTCAGGACAGGGGGTCCACCGGGGAGCTGTTTTTT
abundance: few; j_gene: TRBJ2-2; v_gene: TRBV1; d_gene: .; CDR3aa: CTLTRTGELFF; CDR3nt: TGCACCCTTACTAGGACCGGGGAGCTGTTTTTT
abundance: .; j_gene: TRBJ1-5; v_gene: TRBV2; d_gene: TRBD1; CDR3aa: CASSIQGTNQPQHF; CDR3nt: TGTGCCAGCAGTATACAGGGGACCAATCAGCCCCAGCATTTT
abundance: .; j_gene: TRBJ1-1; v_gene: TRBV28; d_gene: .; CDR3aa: CASSLVTANTEAFF; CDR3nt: TGTGCCAGCAGTTTAGTGACAGCGAACACTGAAGCTTTCTTT
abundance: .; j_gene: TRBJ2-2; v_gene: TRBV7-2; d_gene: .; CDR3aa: CASSPYTGELFF; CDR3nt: TGTGCCAGCAGCCCATACACCGGGGAGCTGTTTTTT
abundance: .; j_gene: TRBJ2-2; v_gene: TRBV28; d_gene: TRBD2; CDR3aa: CASSFWAGGNTGELFF; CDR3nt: TGTGCCAGCAGTTTTTGGGCGGGGGGCAACACCGGGGAGCTGTTTTTT
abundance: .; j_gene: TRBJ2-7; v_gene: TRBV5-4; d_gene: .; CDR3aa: CASSLAGFSYEQYF; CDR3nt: TGTGCCAGCAGCTTGGCCGGTTTCTCCTACGAGCAGTACTTC